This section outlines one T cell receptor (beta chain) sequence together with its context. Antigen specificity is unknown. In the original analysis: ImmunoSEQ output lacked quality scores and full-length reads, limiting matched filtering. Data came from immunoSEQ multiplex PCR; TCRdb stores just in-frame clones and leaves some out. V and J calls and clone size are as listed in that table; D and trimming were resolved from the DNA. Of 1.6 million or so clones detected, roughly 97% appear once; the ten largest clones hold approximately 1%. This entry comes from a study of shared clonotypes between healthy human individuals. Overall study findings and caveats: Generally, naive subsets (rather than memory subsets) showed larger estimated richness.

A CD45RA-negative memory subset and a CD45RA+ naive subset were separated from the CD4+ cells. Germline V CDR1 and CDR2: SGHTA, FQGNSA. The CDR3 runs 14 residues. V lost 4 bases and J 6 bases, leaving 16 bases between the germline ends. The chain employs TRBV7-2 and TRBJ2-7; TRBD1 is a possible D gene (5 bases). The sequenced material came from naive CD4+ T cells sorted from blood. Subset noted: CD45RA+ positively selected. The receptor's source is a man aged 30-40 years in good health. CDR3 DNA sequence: TGTGCCAGCAGCTCGCCCCAGGGTCGAACCGAGCAGTACTTC. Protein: CASSSPQGRTEQYF.